The present T cell receptor beta chain was sequenced within a study of technical replicates of blood from several donors. V was trimmed by 4 bases and J by 4 bases, leaving 13 bases between them. Germline assignment: CDR1 WSHSY and CDR2 SAAADI. CDR3 size: 14 residues. Libraries were prepared by immunoSEQ multiplex PCR; TCRdb keeps only in-frame clonotypes and omits some of them. The sample holds roughly 12,000 clones, about 94% seen once. Sequencing was done on a sample of PBMCs. The clonotype comes from a human donor in good health. The chain has TRBV10-2 and TRBJ1-1; D ambiguous. In DNA form, the CDR3 reads TGCGCCAGCAGTGTAAGGTTAGGGAGCACTGAAGCTTTCTTT. It translates to CASSVRLGSTEAFF.